The 8 T cell receptor beta chains presented below share a single source sample, sequenced in a study of T cells after yellow fever vaccination. Each CDR3 protein gets one entry after TCRdb re-called the 5' RACE reads with MiXCR. Of approximately 300,000 distinct CDR3 sequences listed, about 10% are singletons. Here the sequenced sample was CD4+ T cells sorted from PBMCs, taken 45 days after the yellow fever booster vaccination. Receptor source: a man aged 18 to 29 who received the YFV17D yellow fever vaccine.

This clonotype was counted between two and nine times. The genes are TRBV7-2 and TRBJ1-1, with D uncertain. Germline lookup yields CDR1 SGHTA and CDR2 FQGNSA. The CDR3 spans 12 residues. The V and J ends lost 4 bases and 5 bases respectively, with 8 bases between them. Here the CDR3 reads CASSSKLTEAFF. The CDR3 DNA follows: TGTGCCAGCAGCTCGAAGTTAACTGAAGCTTTCTTT.

This clonotype was seen a few times. J is TRBJ2-1 and V is TRBV6-5; D may correspond to TRBD1 or TRBD2 (6 bases each). The V end was cut by 0 bases, the J end by 4 bases, with 13 bases between. This CDR3 region has 16 residues. The V gene's germline CDR1 is MNHEY and CDR2 SVGAGI. As DNA, the CDR3 is TGTGCCAGCAGTTACTCGCCAGGGGAGGTATACAATGAGCAGTTCTTC. This translates into CASSYSPGEVYNEQFF.

The V gene is TRBV20-1, the J gene TRBJ1-4; maybe TRBD1 (6 bases). CDR1 and CDR2 from the germline V gene are DFQATT and SNEGSKA (reference sequence). This CDR3 is 15 amino acids long. V lost 1 base to trimming and J lost 10 bases, with 19 bases between them. As DNA, the CDR3 is TGCAGTGCTAGAGGCCTCAGGGGCGGGAAAGGAAAACTGTTTTTT. It codes for CSARGLRGGKGKLFF.

This clonotype has only a few counts. V gene TRBV6-1 combines with J gene TRBJ2-3; TRBD2 matches 9 bases. Germline V CDR1 and CDR2: MNHNS, SASEGT. Trimming took 11 bases from V and 1 from J; bases not matched to a gene: 7. The CDR3 has 14 residues. CDR3 in amino acids: CASCGRVRTDTQYF. The CDR3 DNA reads as TGTGCCTCCTGCGGGAGGGTTCGCACAGATACGCAGTATTTT.

This clonotype was detected only a few times. This sequence joins TRBV6-2 or TRBV6-3 and TRBJ2-1, with 9 bases identical to TRBD1. Looked up from germline, CDR1 is MNHEY and CDR2 is SVGEGT. The V gene end was trimmed by 5 bases and the J gene end by 10 bases; junction bases not matched to a gene: 12. CDR3 length: 15 residues. The CDR3 loop reads CASSMGQGYPSEQFF. The DNA of the CDR3 is TGTGCCAGCAGTATGGGACAGGGATACCCAAGCGAGCAGTTCTTC.

The J gene is TRBJ1-6, the V gene TRBV3-1; D possibly corresponds to TRBD1 (5 bases). CDR3 length equals 14 residues. V shed 5 bases and J shed 13 bases, with 18 bases lying between them. Germline assignment: CDR1 LGHDT and CDR2 YNNKEL (reference sequence). CDR3 sequence reads: CASSYPGPRSPLHF. CDR3 DNA sequence: TGTGCCAGCAGCTATCCGGGACCGAGGTCTCCCCTCCACTTT.

This clonotype was observed a few times. V and J are TRBV4-2 and TRBJ2-7; D might be TRBD1 or TRBD2, each matching 5 bases. CDR3 length equals 13 residues. Trimming took off 1 base at V and 4 bases at J, with 8 bases between the two ends. Germline V gene lookup returns CDR1 LGHNA and CDR2 YNFKEQ. CDR3 sequence (DNA): TGTGCCAGCAGCCAAGGCTGGGGGTACGAGCAGTACGTC. Translated, it gives CASSQGWGYEQYV.

The chain is built from TRBV19 and TRBJ2-5; TRBD1 might be the D (6 bases). CDR3 length: 13 residues. CDR1 is LNHDA and CDR2 is SQIVND in the germline V gene (reference sequence). Deletions cut 9 bases from V and 1 base from J, with 12 bases between. CDR3 loop: CASCGQSQETQYF. Here the CDR3 DNA reads TGTGCCAGCTGCGGACAGTCCCAAGAGACCCAGTACTTC.